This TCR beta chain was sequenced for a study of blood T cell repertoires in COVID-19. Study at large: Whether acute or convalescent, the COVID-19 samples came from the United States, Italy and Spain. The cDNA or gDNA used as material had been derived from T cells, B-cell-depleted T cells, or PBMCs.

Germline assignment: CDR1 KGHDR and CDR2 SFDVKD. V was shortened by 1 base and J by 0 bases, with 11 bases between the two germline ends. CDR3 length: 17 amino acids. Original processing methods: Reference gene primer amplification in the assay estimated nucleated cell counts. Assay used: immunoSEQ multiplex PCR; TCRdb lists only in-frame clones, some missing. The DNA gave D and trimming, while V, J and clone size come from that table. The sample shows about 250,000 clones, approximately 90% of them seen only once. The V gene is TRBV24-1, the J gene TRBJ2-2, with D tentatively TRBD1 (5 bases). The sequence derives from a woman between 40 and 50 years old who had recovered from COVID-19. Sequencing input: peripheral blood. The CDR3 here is CATSDFDGHPNTGELFF. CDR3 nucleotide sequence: TGTGCCACCAGTGATTTTGACGGACATCCGAACACCGGGGAGCTGTTTTTT.